This T cell receptor beta chain comes out of a study of blood T cell repertoires in COVID-19. Across the study: COVID-19 samples, acute and convalescent, were from the United States, Italy and Spain. PBMCs, B-cell-depleted T cells, or T cells were the source of the cDNA or gDNA that made up the material.

The CDR3 consists of 13 residues. Germline CDR1 and CDR2: MDHEN and SYDVKM. Trimming removed 4 bases from V and 2 bases from J, with 8 bases in between. Among Cohort 3 donors, those recovered had two negative PCRs, clearance, or symptom resolution. Produced via immunoSEQ multiplex PCR; TCRdb's table is partial and in-frame only. The table lists 160,000 or so clones, about 79% of them singletons, with around 15% in the top ten. The clonotype was recovered from a man aged 45-60 years who had recovered from COVID-19. The chain combines TRBV28 with TRBJ1-2; D call uncertain. Sequencing was performed on PBMCs or T cells enriched from blood (not recorded which). The CDR3 region is CASSSSGNYGYTF. The CDR3 region has the DNA TGTGCCAGCAGTTCGAGCGGAAACTATGGCTACACCTTC.